The 32 T cell receptor beta chains given below trace back to one sample, sequenced in a study of post-analysis software for immune sequencing data. Carried by the TCR beta cDNA libraries were unique molecular identifiers. Using its own MiXCR run on the PCR reads, TCRdb lists one record per CDR3 protein. Altogether under 900,000 distinct CDR3 sequences are present, roughly 50% being singletons, with the ten largest covering roughly 4.4%. Their antigen targets remain unknown. Findings and caveats of the study: Four or five TRBV segments were more frequent in patients than controls; TRBV5-6, TRBV5-1 and TRBV20-1 belonged to this group.

The sequenced material came from blood. The receptors were gathered from a girl between 10 and 17 years old with multiple sclerosis.

This chain joins TRBV29-1 and TRBJ2-7, with D unresolved. Trimming shortened V by 6 bases and J by 3 bases, and 12 bases separated the two germline ends. The CDR3 consists of 12 residues. Germline assignment: CDR1 SQVTM and CDR2 ANQGSEA. The CDR3 is CSVGYDRYEQYF. The CDR3 nucleotides read TGCAGCGTGGGGTATGACCGCTACGAGCAGTACTTC.

In its sample, this clonotype was seen once. This chain links TRBV7-9 with TRBJ2-7; D possibly matches TRBD1 or TRBD2 (6 bases each). Between the trimmed V and J ends, which lost 2 bases and 6 bases, there was a span of 17 bases. Germline V CDR1 and CDR2: SEHNR, FQNEAQ (reference sequence). The CDR3 contains 15 residues. In nucleotides, the CDR3 is TGTGCCAGCAGCTTAATGACAGGAGGGGACCCCGAGCAGTACTTC. Encoded protein: CASSLMTGGDPEQYF.

The chain couples TRBV2 to TRBJ2-4; 10 nucleotides match TRBD1. CDR1 SNHLY and CDR2 FYNNEI come from the germline V gene. The CDR3 covers 19 residues. V shed 6 bases and J 0 bases; nucleotides not matched to a gene: 14. In DNA form, the CDR3 reads TGTGCCAGCAGCCTTCCCCGGGGACAGGGGTTTGAAGCCAAAAACATTCAGTACTTC. Protein: CASSLPRGQGFEAKNIQYF.

The chain couples TRBV2 to TRBJ1-2; the D gene is possibly TRBD1 (5 bases). Looked up from germline, CDR1 is SNHLY and CDR2 is FYNNEI. The CDR3 has 15 residues. Trimming cost V 3 bases and J 7 bases, with 18 bases left between them. The CDR3 sequence is CASSEGPALSSGYTF. CDR3 nucleotide sequence: TGTGCCAGCAGTGAGGGACCAGCCCTATCCTCTGGCTACACCTTC.

This clonotype was counted a few times. The gene calls are TRBV29-1 and TRBJ2-3; TRBD1 matches 10 bases. CDR1 is SQVTM, CDR2 ANQGSEA, per germline. This CDR3 spans 14 amino acids. J gave up 9 bases and V 5 bases, and 11 bases lay outside the gene matches. The DNA for the CDR3 is TGCAGCGTTTGGGACAGGGGATACTCGGGAACGCAGTATTTT. This gives the protein CSVWDRGYSGTQYF.

This clonotype was observed a few times. The CDR3 here is CASRETGLETQYF. CDR3 nucleotides: TGTGCCAGCAGGGAAACAGGGCTGGAGACCCAGTACTTC. The chain combines TRBV12-3 or TRBV12-4 with TRBJ2-5, with D perhaps TRBD1 (6 bases). The CDR3 covers 13 residues. Trimming pared 6 bases from V and 5 bases from J, leaving 13 bases between.

The V gene is TRBV12-3 or TRBV12-4, the J gene TRBJ2-3; D is unclear. V gave up 5 bases and J gave up 2 bases, with 20 bases separating them. The CDR3 is 17 residues long. CDR3 DNA sequence: TGTGCCAGCAGTCCCCTTTCGCTCCGCCCACACACAGATACGCAGTATTTT. It specifies CASSPLSLRPHTDTQYF.

This chain uses TRBV28 with TRBJ1-1; D call uncertain. V lost 3 bases and J 3 bases, leaving 14 bases between the germline ends. This CDR3 spans 15 amino acids. The germline CDR1 and CDR2 sequences are MDHEN and SYDVKM. The chain's CDR3 is CASSFYPARHTEAFF. The DNA for the CDR3 is TGTGCCAGCAGTTTTTACCCCGCCCGACACACTGAAGCTTTCTTT.

This clonotype turned up a few times. This chain connects TRBV29-1 to TRBJ2-3, with D perhaps given as TRBD1 or TRBD2 (7 bases each). Trimming removed 3 bases at V and 2 bases at J, with 15 bases between. This CDR3 is 15 amino acids long. CDR1 is SQVTM and CDR2 is ANQGSEA in the germline V gene. The DNA for the CDR3 is TGCAGCGTTGAGAGGGGGGGACAGTACACAGATACGCAGTATTTT. The encoded protein is CSVERGGQYTDTQYF.

This clonotype was seen a few times. The V call is TRBV6-1, the J call TRBJ2-7; 10 nucleotides match TRBD2. The germline V gene encodes CDR1 MNHNS and CDR2 SASEGT. The ends lost 4 bases at V and 2 bases at J; junction bases unmatched: 8. The CDR3 has 16 residues. CDR3 amino acids: CASSAASGGLTYEQYF. DNA for the CDR3: TGTGCCAGCAGTGCGGCTAGCGGGGGCCTAACCTACGAGCAGTACTTC.

The table lists this clonotype with a few counts. The gene calls are TRBV29-1 and TRBJ2-7, with TRBD1 as a possible D gene (5 bases). This CDR3 comprises 11 residues. Germline-derived CDR1 and CDR2 are SQVTM and ANQGSEA. Trimming removed 8 bases from V and 10 bases from J, with 18 bases in between. CDR3 amino acids: CSKGFRGTQYF. The CDR3 nucleotides read TGCAGCAAGGGTTTTAGGGGAACCCAGTACTTC.

This chain uses TRBV2 with TRBJ2-1, with TRBD2 identical over 14 bases. The V segment lost 6 bases and the J segment 6 bases; nucleotides outside the gene matches: 4. Germline V gene sequence: CDR1 SNHLY, CDR2 FYNNEI. The CDR3 length is 15 residues. CDR3 sequence (DNA): TGTGCCAGCAGAAGACTAGCGGGAGGGGCCAATGAGCAGTTCTTC. It encodes CASRRLAGGANEQFF.

CDR3 nucleotide sequence: TGTGCCAGCAGTAGAGAACCTGGATATCGAGAGACCCAGTACTTC. Translating gives CASSREPGYRETQYF. The rearrangement links TRBV6-5 to TRBJ2-5, with unresolved D. CDR3 length: 15 amino acids. The germline V and J ends were trimmed by 5 bases and 4 bases, with 17 bases remaining between them. Germline values: CDR1 MNHEY, CDR2 SVGAGI.

This clonotype was counted only a few times. The genes are TRBV10-3 and TRBJ2-3; the match to TRBD1 covers 11 bases. This CDR3 is 14 amino acids long. Trimming at V came to 9 bases and at J to 0 bases, leaving 2 bases not matched to a gene. CDR1 is ENHRY and CDR2 is SYGVKD in the germline V gene. The DNA for the CDR3 is TGTGCCATGGGGACAGGGGGGAGCACAGATACGCAGTATTTT. Encoded protein: CAMGTGGSTDTQYF.

This clonotype was counted between two and nine times. The chain uses TRBV5-5 and TRBJ2-3, with D possibly being TRBD1 (5 bases). This CDR3 contains 15 residues. Trimming took 4 bases from V and 4 from J, leaving 16 bases between them. Germline CDR1 is SGHKS and CDR2 is YYEKEE (reference sequence). CDR3 loop: CASSPYPTVPDTQYF. The CDR3 nucleotides are TGTGCCAGCAGCCCCTACCCGACAGTTCCAGATACGCAGTATTTT.

This clonotype was detected only a few times. The genes are TRBV2 and TRBJ2-1; 16 positions match TRBD2. V shed 0 bases, J shed 6 bases, and the junction held 5 bases outside the gene matches. Germline CDR1 and CDR2: SNHLY and FYNNEI. The length of the CDR3 is 18 residues. This chain's CDR3 is CASSEAGTSGRAANEQFF. The CDR3 coding sequence is TGTGCCAGCAGTGAAGCGGGGACTAGCGGGAGGGCCGCCAATGAGCAGTTCTTC. Based on the CDR3 plus reference TRBV2 and TRBJ2-1, the full variable domain is EPEVTQTPSHQVTQMGQEVILRCVPISNHLYFYWYRQILGQKVEFLVSFYNNEISEKSEIFDDQFSVERPDGSNFTLKIRSTKLEDSAMYFCASSEAGTSGRAANEQFFGPGTRLTVL.

The DNA for the CDR3 is TGCAGCGTGGGGGGGGCCTCCCCGGATACGCAGTATTTT. Its protein is CSVGGASPDTQYF. V is TRBV29-1 and J is TRBJ2-3; D may be TRBD2 (7 bases). This CDR3 spans 13 amino acids. Germline V gives CDR1 SQVTM, CDR2 ANQGSEA. V lost 6 bases to trimming and J lost 6 bases, with 16 bases between them.

The chain has TRBV29-1 and TRBJ2-7; unclear D gene. The CDR3 runs 11 residues. V dropped 7 bases and J dropped 4 bases, with 11 bases sitting between them. Germline V CDR1 and CDR2: SQVTM, ANQGSEA. The CDR3 loop is CSGRTGYEQYF. CDR3 nucleotide sequence: TGCAGCGGGAGAACCGGTTACGAGCAGTACTTC.

A few counts support this clonotype. The chain joins TRBV7-9 to TRBJ1-2; 11 bases match TRBD1. V shed 4 bases, J shed 8 bases, and the junction held 12 bases outside the gene matches. Germline V gene sequence: CDR1 SEHNR, CDR2 FQNEAQ (reference sequence). This CDR3 spans 16 amino acids. Written as DNA, the CDR3 is TGTGCCAGCAGCTCACCGGACAGGGGGCCTGACGGGGGCTACACCTTC. Its translation is CASSSPDRGPDGGYTF.

This chain links TRBV12-3 or TRBV12-4 with TRBJ2-7; 10 bases fit TRBD1. The ends lost 8 bases at V and 5 bases at J; junction bases unmatched: 3. CDR3 length equals 12 residues. The CDR3 DNA follows: TGTGCCAGCGGGACAGGGGTACACGAGCAGTACTTC. It codes for CASGTGVHEQYF.

This clonotype occurred a few times. This chain's CDR3 is CSVGTQRNQPQHF. CDR3 nucleotide sequence: TGCAGCGTTGGGACACAACGCAATCAGCCCCAGCATTTT. The gene calls are TRBV29-1 and TRBJ1-5, with D maybe TRBD1 (5 bases). With 4 bases removed from V and 2 bases from J, the gap between germline ends came to 9 bases. The CDR3 loop spans 13 amino acids. Germline CDR1 SQVTM, CDR2 ANQGSEA.

As for this clonotype: One end of the junction does not line up with germline, which may come from a read error. The genes are TRBV18 and TRBJ2-5, with 9 bases lining up with TRBD1. The CDR3 spans 17 residues. The germline CDR1 and CDR2 sequences are KGHSH and LQKENI. CDR3 sequence (DNA): TGTGCCAGCTCCCCACCCGGGACAGGGAGTCCCCAAGAGACCCAGTACTTC. Translation gives CASSPPGTGSPQETQYF. Full variable domain (missing parts from reference TRBV18 and TRBJ2-5): NAGVMQNPRHLVRRRGQEARLRCSPMKGHSHVYWYRQLPEEGLKFMVYLQKENIIDESGMPKERFSAEFPKEGPSILRIQQVVRGDSAAYFCASSPPGTGSPQETQYFGPGTRLLVL.

The chain has TRBV20-1 and TRBJ2-5; D is uncertain. Gene TRBJ2-7 matches the end of the DNA better, so the J call may be wrong. The germline V gene has CDR1 DFQATT and CDR2 SNEGSKA (reference sequence). This CDR3 region has 13 residues. The CDR3 DNA reads as TGCAGTGCGAGTAAACCCGGCAGTCGCGAGCAGTACTTC. It translates to CSASKPGSREQYF.

The V and J genes are TRBV6-5 and TRBJ2-1; D remains ambiguous. V lost 3 bases and J 7 bases, leaving 4 bases between the germline ends. The CDR3 extends over 11 amino acids. CDR1 MNHEY and CDR2 SVGAGI come from the germline V gene. CDR3 coding DNA: TGTGCCAGCAGTTATAAAAATGAGCAGTTCTTC. It codes for CASSYKNEQFF.

About this clonotype itself: One end of the junction does not line up with germline, which may come from a read error. This chain joins TRBV5-1 and TRBJ2-7; TRBD2 matches at 9 bases. Germline assignment: CDR1 SGHRS and CDR2 YFSETQ. The CDR3 covers 15 residues. The CDR3 region is CASATTSGRSCEQYF. CDR3 DNA: TGCGCCAGCGCCACGACTAGCGGCCGCTCCTGCGAGCAGTACTTC.

The chain's CDR3 is CASSAMTSLSSYNEQFF. CDR3 bases: TGTGCCAGCAGCGCCATGACTAGCCTCAGCTCCTACAATGAGCAGTTCTTC. V is TRBV7-8 and J is TRBJ2-1; 7 nucleotides line up with TRBD2. The CDR3 has 17 amino acids. Germline lookup yields CDR1 SGHVS and CDR2 FQNEAQ. Unmatched junction bases numbered 10, after V lost 5 bases and J lost 0 bases.

The chain combines TRBV6-5 with TRBJ1-6, with D unresolved. Germline values: CDR1 MNHEY, CDR2 SVGAGI. The CDR3 consists of 16 residues. V was shortened by 1 base and J by 0 bases, with 7 bases between the two germline ends. CDR3 coding DNA: TGTGCCAGCAGTTACTGGGCCAGCTCCTATAATTCACCCCTCCACTTT. Encoded protein: CASSYWASSYNSPLHF.

The CDR3 loop reads CRARVGGREQYF. The CDR3 bases are TGCAGGGCTCGCGTGGGGGGACGCGAGCAGTACTTC. The genes are TRBV20-1 and TRBJ2-5; D is perhaps TRBD2 (6 bases). The DNA end favors TRBJ2-7, so the J call may be wrong. The CDR3 is 12 amino acids. CDR1 is DFQATT, CDR2 SNEGSKA, per germline (reference sequence).

The table lists this clonotype with a few counts. The chain has TRBV20-1 and TRBJ2-1; no reliable D call. The J call may be wrong; the DNA end is better matched by TRBJ2-7. This CDR3 has 13 amino acids. CDR1 and CDR2 (germline): DFQATT, SNEGSKA (reference sequence). The CDR3 protein is CSASLGEVYEQYF. CDR3 coding DNA: TGCAGTGCTAGCCTTGGGGAAGTGTACGAGCAGTACTTC.

V is TRBV7-3 and J is TRBJ2-7; 8 nucleotides align to TRBD1. Germline CDR1 is SGHTA and CDR2 is FQGTGA. The V segment lost 1 base and the J segment 4 bases; nucleotides outside the gene matches: 3. This CDR3 has 14 residues. The CDR3: CASSLSDRGYEQYF. The CDR3 nucleotides are TGTGCCAGCAGCTTAAGTGACAGGGGTTACGAGCAGTACTTC.

In its sample, this clonotype was seen a few times. V gene TRBV20-1 combines with J gene TRBJ2-7; D is unresolved. The last part of the DNA fits TRBJ2-5 better; the J call may be wrong. The CDR3 length is 16 residues. The germline gives CDR1 DFQATT, CDR2 SNEGSKA (reference sequence). The CDR3 region is CSARDFGVGAGETQYF. Written as DNA, the CDR3 is TGCAGTGCTAGAGACTTTGGGGTAGGAGCCGGAGAGACCCAGTACTTC.

Points on this clonotype: A much larger clone lies a single base off, so this may be a read error. The chain joins TRBV4-2 to TRBJ2-1; TRBD2 agrees at 8 bases. The CDR3 runs 16 residues. The V gene's germline CDR1 is LGHNA and CDR2 YNFKEQ. In nucleotides, the CDR3 is TGTGCCAGCAGCCAATATGGACGGGAGGGCCAAGATGAGCAGGTCTTC. Translated, it gives CASSQYGREGQDEQVF.